The present T cell receptor (beta chain) was sequenced within a study of T cells in Graves' hyperthyroidism and ophthalmopathy. About the study: Any treatment followed the collection of peripheral blood at initial diagnosis.

CDR3 length equals 14 residues. V gave up 6 bases and J gave up 8 bases; unmatched junction bases: 6. The germline CDR1 and CDR2 sequences are KGHSH and LQKENI. Sample collection date corresponds to first hyperthyroidism diagnosis, prior to any ophthalmopathy symptoms. There were TCR beta CDR3 regions amplified from RNA transcripts. The study used the HTBI primer set for a first-round RT-PCR of the TCR CDR3. TCRdb used MiXCR to reprocess the multiplex PCR reads, holding one entry per CDR3 protein. Among roughly 580,000 distinct CDR3 sequences, around 13% were seen once, and the ten largest hold under 7%. This clonotype was recorded many times.

The material sequenced was blood. The source is a woman in her twenties or thirties with Graves' hyperthyroidism that later progressed to Graves' ophthalmopathy. The genes are TRBV18 and TRBJ1-4, with 10 nucleotides matching TRBD1. Written as DNA, the CDR3 is TGTGCCAGCTCCCCCGGGACAGGGGACGAAAAACTGTTTTTT. It specifies CASSPGTGDEKLFF. The complete variable domain, with remaining parts taken from reference TRBV18 and TRBJ1-4, reads NAGVMQNPRHLVRRRGQEARLRCSPMKGHSHVYWYRQLPEEGLKFMVYLQKENIIDESGMPKERFSAEFPKEGPSILRIQQVVRGDSAAYFCASSPGTGDEKLFFGSGTQLSVL.